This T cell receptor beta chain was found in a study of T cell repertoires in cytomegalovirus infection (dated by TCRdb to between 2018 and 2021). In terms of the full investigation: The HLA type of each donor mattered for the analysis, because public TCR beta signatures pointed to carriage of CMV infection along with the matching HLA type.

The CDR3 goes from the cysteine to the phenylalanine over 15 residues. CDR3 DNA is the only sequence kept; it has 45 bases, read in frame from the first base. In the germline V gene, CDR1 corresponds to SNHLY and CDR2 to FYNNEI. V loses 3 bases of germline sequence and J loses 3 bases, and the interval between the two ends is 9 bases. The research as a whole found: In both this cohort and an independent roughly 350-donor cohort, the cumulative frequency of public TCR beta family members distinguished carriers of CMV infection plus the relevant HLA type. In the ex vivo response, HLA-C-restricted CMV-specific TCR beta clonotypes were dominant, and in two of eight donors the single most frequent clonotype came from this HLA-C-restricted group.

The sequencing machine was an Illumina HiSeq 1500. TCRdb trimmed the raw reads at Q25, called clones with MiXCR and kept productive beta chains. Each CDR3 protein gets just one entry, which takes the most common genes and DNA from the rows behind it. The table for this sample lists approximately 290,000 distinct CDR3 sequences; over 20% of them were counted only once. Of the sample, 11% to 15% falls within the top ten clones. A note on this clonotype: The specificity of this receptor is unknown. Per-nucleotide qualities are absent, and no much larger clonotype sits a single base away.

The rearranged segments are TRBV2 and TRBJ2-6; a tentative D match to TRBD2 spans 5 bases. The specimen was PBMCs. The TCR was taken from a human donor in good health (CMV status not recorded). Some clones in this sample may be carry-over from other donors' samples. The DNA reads TGTGCCAGCAGTGACCGGGGTTATGGGGCCAACGTCCTGACTTTC. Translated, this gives CASSDRGYGANVLTF.